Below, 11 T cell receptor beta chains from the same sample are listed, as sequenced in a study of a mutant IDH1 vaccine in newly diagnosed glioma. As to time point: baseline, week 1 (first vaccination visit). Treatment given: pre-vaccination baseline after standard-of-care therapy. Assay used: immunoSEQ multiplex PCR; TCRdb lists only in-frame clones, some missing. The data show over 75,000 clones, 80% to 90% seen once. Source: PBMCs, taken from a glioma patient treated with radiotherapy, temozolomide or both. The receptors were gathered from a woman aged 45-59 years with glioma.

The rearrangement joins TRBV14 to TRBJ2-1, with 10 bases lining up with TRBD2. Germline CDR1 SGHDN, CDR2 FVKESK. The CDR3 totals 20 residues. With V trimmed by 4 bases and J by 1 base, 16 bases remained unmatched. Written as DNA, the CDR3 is TGTGCCAGCAGCCTAATCAGCGGGAGGGCCTTAGGTTTTTCCTACAATGAGCAGTTCTTC. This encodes CASSLISGRALGFSYNEQFF.

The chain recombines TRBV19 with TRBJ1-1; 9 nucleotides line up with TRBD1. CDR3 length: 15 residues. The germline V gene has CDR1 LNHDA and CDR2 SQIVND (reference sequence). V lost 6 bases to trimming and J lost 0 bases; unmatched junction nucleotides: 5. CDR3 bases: TGTGCCAGTAGACACAGGGGGCTAATGAACACTGAAGCTTTCTTT. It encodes CASRHRGLMNTEAFF.

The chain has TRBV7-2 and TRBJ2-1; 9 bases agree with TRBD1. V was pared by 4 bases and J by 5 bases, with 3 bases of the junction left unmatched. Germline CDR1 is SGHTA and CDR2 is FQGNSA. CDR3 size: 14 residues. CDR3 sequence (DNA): TGTGCCAGCAGCTATGGGACAGGGAACAATGAGCAGTTCTTC. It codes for CASSYGTGNNEQFF.

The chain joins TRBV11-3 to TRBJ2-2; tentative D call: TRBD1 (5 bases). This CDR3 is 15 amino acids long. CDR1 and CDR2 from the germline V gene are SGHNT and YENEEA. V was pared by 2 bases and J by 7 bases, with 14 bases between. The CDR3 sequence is CASSLSVQGGGELFF. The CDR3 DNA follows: TGTGCCAGCAGCTTATCTGTCCAGGGTGGCGGGGAGCTGTTTTTT.

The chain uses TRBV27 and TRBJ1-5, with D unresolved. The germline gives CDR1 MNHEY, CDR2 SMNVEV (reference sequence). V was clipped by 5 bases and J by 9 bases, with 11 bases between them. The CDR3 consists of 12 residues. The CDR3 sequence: CASSPSPPPQHF. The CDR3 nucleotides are TGTGCCAGCAGTCCCTCCCCTCCGCCCCAGCATTTT.

The CDR3 sequence: CASSPGGQETQYF. In nucleotides, the CDR3 is TGCGCCAGCAGCCCAGGAGGCCAAGAGACCCAGTACTTC. V usage is TRBV5-1 and J usage is TRBJ2-5; a possible D gene is TRBD2 (5 bases). V shed 4 bases and J shed 1 base, with 8 bases lying between them. Germline V gene lookup returns CDR1 SGHRS and CDR2 YFSETQ. CDR3 length: 13 residues.

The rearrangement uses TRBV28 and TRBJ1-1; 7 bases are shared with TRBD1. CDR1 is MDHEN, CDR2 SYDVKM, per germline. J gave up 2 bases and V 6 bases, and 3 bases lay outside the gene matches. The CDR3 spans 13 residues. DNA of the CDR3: TGTGCCAGCAGAAGACAGGGAAACACTGAAGCTTTCTTT. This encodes CASRRQGNTEAFF.

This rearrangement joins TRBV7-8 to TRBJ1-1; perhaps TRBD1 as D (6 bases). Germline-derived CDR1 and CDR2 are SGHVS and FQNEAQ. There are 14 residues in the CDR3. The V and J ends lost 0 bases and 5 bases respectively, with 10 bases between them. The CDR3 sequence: CASSLAYRETEAFF. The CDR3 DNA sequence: TGTGCCAGCAGCTTAGCGTACAGGGAAACTGAAGCTTTCTTT.

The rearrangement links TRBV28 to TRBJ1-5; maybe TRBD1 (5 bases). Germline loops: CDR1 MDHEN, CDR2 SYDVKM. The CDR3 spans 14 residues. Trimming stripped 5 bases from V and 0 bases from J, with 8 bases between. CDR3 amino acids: CASSLRVSNQPQHF. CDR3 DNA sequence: TGTGCCAGCAGTCTCAGGGTTAGCAATCAGCCCCAGCATTTT.

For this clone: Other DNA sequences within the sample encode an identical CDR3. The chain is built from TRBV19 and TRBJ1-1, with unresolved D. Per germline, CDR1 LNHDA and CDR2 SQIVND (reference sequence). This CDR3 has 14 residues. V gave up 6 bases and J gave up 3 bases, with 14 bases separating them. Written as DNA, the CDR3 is TGTGCCAGTAGCATCGGGCAAGGGTACACTGAAGCTTTCTTT. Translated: CASSIGQGYTEAFF.

The CDR3: CASSSLGQITDTQYF. The CDR3 DNA follows: TGCGCCAGCAGCTCCCTCGGGCAAATCACAGATACGCAGTATTTT. This sequence joins TRBV5-1 and TRBJ2-3; D is unresolved. V lost 3 bases to trimming and J lost 2 bases, with 13 bases between them. The CDR3 length is 15 residues. CDR1 and CDR2 (germline): SGHRS, YFSETQ.